The sequence of this TCR beta chain was determined in a study of blood T cell repertoires in COVID-19. Study background: COVID-19 samples from acute and convalescent phases originated in the United States, Italy and Spain. Nucleic acid was either cDNA or gDNA, and it came from T cells, B-cell-depleted T cells, or PBMCs.

In the original processing: It was from reference gene primer amplification that nucleated cell counts were estimated. Clones were sequenced by immunoSEQ multiplex PCR, and TCRdb holds only the in-frame ones, with some missing. That table supplies the V and J calls and clone size; D and trimming were determined from the DNA. The table has approximately 130,000 clones, almost 80% seen once. Trimming took 1 base from V and 6 from J, leaving 10 bases between them. Germline V gives CDR1 LNHNV, CDR2 YYDKDF (reference sequence). This CDR3 is built from 14 residues. The receptor was isolated from a human donor in a cohort sampled during active COVID-19. Sequencing was carried out using peripheral blood. This chain joins TRBV15 and TRBJ2-1; D is perhaps TRBD2 (6 bases). CDR3 sequence reads: CATSRGGDSNEQFF. The CDR3 DNA is TGTGCCACCAGCAGAGGAGGGGACTCCAATGAGCAGTTCTTC.